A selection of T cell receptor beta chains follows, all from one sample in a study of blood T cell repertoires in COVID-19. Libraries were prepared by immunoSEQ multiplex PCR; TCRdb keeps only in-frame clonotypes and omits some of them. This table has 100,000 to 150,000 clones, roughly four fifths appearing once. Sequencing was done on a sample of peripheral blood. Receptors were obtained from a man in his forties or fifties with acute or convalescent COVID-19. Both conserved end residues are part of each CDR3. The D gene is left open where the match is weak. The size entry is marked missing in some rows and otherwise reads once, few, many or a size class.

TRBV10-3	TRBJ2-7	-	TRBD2	TGTGCCATCAGTGATGGGAGGGCCTACGAGCAGTACTTC	CAISDGRAYEQYF
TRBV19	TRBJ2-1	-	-	TGTGCCAGTAGTAATAGAGACAATGAGCAGTTCTTC	CASSNRDNEQFF
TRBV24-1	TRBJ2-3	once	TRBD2	TGTGCCACCAGTGATTCTGCAGGACTAGACCGCACAGATACGCAGTATTTT	CATSDSAGLDRTDTQYF
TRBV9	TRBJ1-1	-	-	TGTGCCAGCAGCTTAGGGGGGCGCACTGAAGCTTTCTTT	CASSLGGRTEAFF
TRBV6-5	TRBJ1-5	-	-	TGTGCCAGCAGTTACTCGGCAGGGTTGCATCAGCCCCAGCATTTT	CASSYSAGLHQPQHF
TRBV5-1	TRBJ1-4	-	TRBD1	TGCGCCAGCAGCTTGGAAGGACAGGGGGTCCCTAATGAAAAACTGTTTTTT	CASSLEGQGVPNEKLFF
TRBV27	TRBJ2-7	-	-	TGTGCCAGCAGCGGAAACAGGGTTGGGGGCGAGCAGTACTTC	CASSGNRVGGEQYF
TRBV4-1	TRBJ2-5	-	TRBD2	TGCGCCAGCAGCCATCCCCGTCCCGGGACTAGAGCTACGGAGACCCAGTACTTC	CASSHPRPGTRATETQYF
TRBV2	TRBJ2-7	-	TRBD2	TGTGCCAGCAGTGGGGGACTAGCGGGTCTCAGGGGGCAGTACTTC	CASSGGLAGLRGQYF
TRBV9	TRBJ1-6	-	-	TGTGCCAGCAGCGAAACAGGGACGGGGTCACCCCTCCACTTT	CASSETGTGSPLHF
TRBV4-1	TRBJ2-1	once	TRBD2	TGCGCCAGCAGCCAAGCAGTAGCGGGGGGGCCTTGGAATGAGCAGTTCTTC	CASSQAVAGGPWNEQFF
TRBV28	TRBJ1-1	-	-	TGTGCCGCCGAAGCGCTTCCCACCCTAGGTGAAGCTTTCTTT	CAAEALPTLGEAFF
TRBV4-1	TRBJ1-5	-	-	TGCGCCAGCAGCCAAGACCGGGGGATCCCCAATCAGCCCCAGCATTTT	CASSQDRGIPNQPQHF
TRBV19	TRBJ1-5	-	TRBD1	TGTGCCAGTAGTATACAGGGGGCCTATCAGCCCCAGCATTTT	CASSIQGAYQPQHF
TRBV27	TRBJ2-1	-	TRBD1	TGTGCCAGCAGTTCCTGGACAGGGGATAATGAGCAGTTCTTC	CASSSWTGDNEQFF
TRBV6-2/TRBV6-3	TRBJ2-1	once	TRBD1	TGTGCCAGCAGTAACCTAGGCGGGACAGGCTACAATGAGCAGTTCTTC	CASSNLGGTGYNEQFF
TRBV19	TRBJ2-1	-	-	TGTGCCAGTGCCGGGGTCGTGCAGTTCTTC	CASAGVVQFF
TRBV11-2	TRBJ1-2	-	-	TGTGCCAGCAGCTTAGGTATAGGAGTCTATGGCTACACCTTC	CASSLGIGVYGYTF
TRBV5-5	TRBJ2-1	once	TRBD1	TGTGCCAGCAGCTTGGGGACAGGGGATGGACAGTTCTTC	CASSLGTGDGQFF
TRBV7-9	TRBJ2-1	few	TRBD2	TGTGCCAGCAGCTTAGCGAGGGTAGCGGGTGACAATGAGCAGTTCTTC	CASSLARVAGDNEQFF
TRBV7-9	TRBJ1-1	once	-	TGTGCCAGCACCAGACCCGGAACAGGGAACACTGAAGCTTTCTTT	CASTRPGTGNTEAFF
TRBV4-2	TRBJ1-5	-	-	TGTGCCAGCAGCCAAATAGGGGCGCTAAGCAATCAGCCCCAGCATTTT	CASSQIGALSNQPQHF
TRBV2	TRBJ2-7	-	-	TGTGCCAGCATTAGGACACCCCTGTCCTACGAGCAGTACTTC	CASIRTPLSYEQYF
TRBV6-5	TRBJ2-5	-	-	TGTGCCAGCAGTTACTCACCACAGGAGACCCAGTACTTC	CASSYSPQETQYF
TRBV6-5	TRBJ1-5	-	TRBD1	TGTGCCAGCAGTTCCCGGACAGGAAATAGCAATCAGCCCCAGCATTTT	CASSSRTGNSNQPQHF
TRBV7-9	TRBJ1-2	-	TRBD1	TGTGCCAGCAGGGATACCGGGACAGTCGGTAACTATGGCTACACCTTC	CASRDTGTVGNYGYTF
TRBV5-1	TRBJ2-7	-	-	TGCGCCAGCAGCTTGGACGGGAGAGTCTCCGAGCAGTACTTC	CASSLDGRVSEQYF
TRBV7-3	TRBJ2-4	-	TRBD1	TGTGCCAGCAGCCCGCAGGGGGCGGCCAAAAACATTCAGTACTTC	CASSPQGAAKNIQYF
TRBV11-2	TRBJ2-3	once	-	TGTGCCAGCAGCTCAAACCCGGGACTTAGCACAGATACGCAGTATTTT	CASSSNPGLSTDTQYF
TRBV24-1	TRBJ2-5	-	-	TGTGCCACCAGTGAACAGGGAGATCAAGAGACCCAGTACTTC	CATSEQGDQETQYF
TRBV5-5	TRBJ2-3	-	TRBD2	TGTGCCAGCAGACCAGGTTCGGGAGGTCCCACGGATACGCAGTATTTT	CASRPGSGGPTDTQYF
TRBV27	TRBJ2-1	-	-	TGTGCCAGCAGTTTATTGGCAGGGCAGTCCTACAATGAGCAGTTCTTC	CASSLLAGQSYNEQFF
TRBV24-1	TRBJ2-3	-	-	TGTGCCACCAGTGATCGCTCCAAGGACAGCTTCACAGATACGCAGTATTTT	CATSDRSKDSFTDTQYF
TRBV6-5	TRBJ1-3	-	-	TGTGCCAGCAGTTACTCGCGGGGGAGCTCTGGAAACACCATATATTTT	CASSYSRGSSGNTIYF
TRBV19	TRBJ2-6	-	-	TGTGCCAGTAGTATAAACGCGGGCTCTGGGGCCAACGTCCTGACTTTC	CASSINAGSGANVLTF
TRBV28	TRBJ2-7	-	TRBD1	TGTGCCAGCAGTCCAAGGACAGGGGTCGGCGAGCAGTACTTC	CASSPRTGVGEQYF
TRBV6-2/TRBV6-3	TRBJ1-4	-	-	TGTGCCAGCAGTTATCGGGAGAATGAAAAACTGTTTTTT	CASSYRENEKLFF
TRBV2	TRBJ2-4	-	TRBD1	TGTGCCAGCAGTGAGGGGACAGGGGCCGGAAACATTCAGTACTTC	CASSEGTGAGNIQYF
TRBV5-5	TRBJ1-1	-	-	TGTGCCAGCAGCCAGACGACATCAGGGAACACTGAAGCTTTCTTT	CASSQTTSGNTEAFF
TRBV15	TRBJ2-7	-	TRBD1	TGTGCCACCAGCCGACAGGGGAACGAGCAGTACTTC	CATSRQGNEQYF
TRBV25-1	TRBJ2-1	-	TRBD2	TGTGCCAGCAGTGTCGGGACTAGCGGGAGAGGCCATGAGCAGTTCTTC	CASSVGTSGRGHEQFF
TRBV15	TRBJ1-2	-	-	TGTGCCACCAGCAGAGATCGGGCAGGGGCAATCTATGGCTACACCTTC	CATSRDRAGAIYGYTF
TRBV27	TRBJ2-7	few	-	TGTGCCAGCGCCCGGGTGGTCCTCTACGAGCAGTACTTC	CASARVVLYEQYF
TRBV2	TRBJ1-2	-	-	TGTGCCAGCAGTGACCTGGGGGACACCAACTATGGCTACACCTTC	CASSDLGDTNYGYTF
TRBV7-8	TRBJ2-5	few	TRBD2	TGTGCCAGCAGCTTACAAGCGGGAGTAGGGGAGACCCAGTACTTC	CASSLQAGVGETQYF
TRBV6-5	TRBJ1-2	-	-	TGTGCCAGCAGCTCCCCAGGGTACTATGGCTACACCTTC	CASSSPGYYGYTF
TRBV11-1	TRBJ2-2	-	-	TGTGCCAGCAGCCTGGACAGATCGAACACCGGGGAGCTGTTTTTT	CASSLDRSNTGELFF
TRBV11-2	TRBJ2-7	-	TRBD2	TGTGCCAGCAGCCTCAGCGGGAGGGCCATTGACGAGCAGTACTTC	CASSLSGRAIDEQYF
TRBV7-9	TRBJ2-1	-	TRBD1	TGTGCCAGCAGCTTAGGGGGGGACAGGGGTTACAATGAGCAGTTCTTC	CASSLGGDRGYNEQFF
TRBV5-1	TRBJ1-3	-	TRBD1	TGCGCCAGCAGCTTGGCTCGGACAGGCTCTGGAAACACCATATATTTT	CASSLARTGSGNTIYF
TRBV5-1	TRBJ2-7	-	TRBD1	TGCGCCAGCAGCTTGGCCCTTGACAGGGAATACGAGCAGTACTTC	CASSLALDREYEQYF
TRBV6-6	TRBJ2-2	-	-	TGTGCCAGCCGTACTACCCCGGGCACCGGGGAGCTGTTTTTT	CASRTTPGTGELFF
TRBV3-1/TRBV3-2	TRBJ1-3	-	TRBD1	TGTGCCAGCAGCCAAGCCCACAGGGGATCTGGAAACACCATATATTTT	CASSQAHRGSGNTIYF
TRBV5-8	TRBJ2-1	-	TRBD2	TGTGCCAGCAGCCGGAGACTAGCGGGACTCAATGAGCAGTTCTTC	CASSRRLAGLNEQFF
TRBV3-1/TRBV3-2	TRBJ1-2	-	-	TGTGCCAGCAGCCAAGCCGCCAGGGGTAACTATGGCTACACCTTC	CASSQAARGNYGYTF
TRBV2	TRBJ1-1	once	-	TGTGCCAGCCGAAGGACAGATTACACTGAAGCTTTCTTT	CASRRTDYTEAFF